This TCR beta chain comes out of a study of OX40 agonist ivuxolimab in advanced cancers. About the research overall: Ivuxolimab, an antibody acting as an agonist of OX40 (CD134), was used to treat patients. A partial response was reached by three patients: one with hepatocellular carcinoma and two with cutaneous melanoma. General study points: The 0.1-3.0 mg/kg partial responders had among the lowest clonal expansion. The study observed clonal expansion of CD4+ and CD8+ blood T cells by week 6 at 0.1 to 3.0 mg/kg.

Profiled with immunoSEQ multiplex PCR; TCRdb holds only in-frame clones, not every one. The sample shows 14,000 to 15,000 clones, almost 80% of them seen only once. CDR1 MDHEN and CDR2 SYDVKM come from the germline V gene. V lost 3 bases and J 1 base, leaving 4 bases between the germline ends. The CDR3 contains 12 residues. Notes on this clone: Its antigen is not known.

This chain uses TRBV28 with TRBJ2-7; D call uncertain. The sequence was collected from an adult with an advanced solid tumor such as melanoma, head and neck, liver or kidney cancer. The sequencing used CD4+ or CD8+ T cells sorted from blood, collected in a trial of the OX40 agonist ivuxolimab. CDR3 sequence: CASSFSSYEQYF. Written as DNA, the CDR3 is TGTGCCAGCAGTTTTAGTTCCTACGAGCAGTACTTC.